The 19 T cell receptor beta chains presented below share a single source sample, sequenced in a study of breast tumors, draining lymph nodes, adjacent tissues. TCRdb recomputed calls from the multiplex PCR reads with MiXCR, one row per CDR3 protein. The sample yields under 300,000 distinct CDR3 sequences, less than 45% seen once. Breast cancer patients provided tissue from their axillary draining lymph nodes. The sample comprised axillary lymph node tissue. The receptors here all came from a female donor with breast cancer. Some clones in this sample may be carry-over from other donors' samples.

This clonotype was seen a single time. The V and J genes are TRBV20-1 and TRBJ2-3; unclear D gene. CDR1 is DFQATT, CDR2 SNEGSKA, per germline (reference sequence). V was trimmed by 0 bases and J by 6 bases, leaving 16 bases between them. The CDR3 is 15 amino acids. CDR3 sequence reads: CSARDPARWADTQYF. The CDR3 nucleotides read TGCAGTGCTAGAGATCCGGCTAGATGGGCCGATACGCAGTATTTT.

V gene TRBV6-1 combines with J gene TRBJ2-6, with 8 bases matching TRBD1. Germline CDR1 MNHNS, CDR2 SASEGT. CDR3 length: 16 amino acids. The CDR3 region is CVTDRETSSGANVLTF. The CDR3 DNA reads TGTGTTACGGACAGGGAAACTTCCTCTGGGGCCAACGTCCTGACTTTC.

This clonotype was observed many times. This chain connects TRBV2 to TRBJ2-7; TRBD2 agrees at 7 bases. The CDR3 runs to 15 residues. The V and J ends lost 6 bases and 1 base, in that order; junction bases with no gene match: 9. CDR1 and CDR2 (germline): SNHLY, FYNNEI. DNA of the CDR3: TGTGCCAGCAGCCCCGGCGGGAGTACTTCCTACGAGCAGTACTTC. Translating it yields CASSPGGSTSYEQYF.

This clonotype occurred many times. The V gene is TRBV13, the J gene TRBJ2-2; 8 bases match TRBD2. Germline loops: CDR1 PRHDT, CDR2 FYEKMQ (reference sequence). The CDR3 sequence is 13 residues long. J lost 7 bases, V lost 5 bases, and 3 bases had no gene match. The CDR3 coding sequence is TGTGCCAGCAGCGAAGGGACTAGCGGGGAGCTGTTTTTT. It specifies CASSEGTSGELFF.

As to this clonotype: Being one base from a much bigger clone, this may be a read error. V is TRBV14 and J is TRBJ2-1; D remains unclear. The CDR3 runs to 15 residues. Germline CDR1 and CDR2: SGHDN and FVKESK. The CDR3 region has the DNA TGTGCCAGCAGCCAAGATTTAGGCTCCTACAATGAGCCGTTCTTC. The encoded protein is CASSQDLGSYNEPFF. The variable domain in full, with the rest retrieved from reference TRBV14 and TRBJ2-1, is EAGVTQFPSHSVIEKGQTVTLRCDPISGHDNLYWYRRVMGKEIKFLLHFVKESKQDESGMPNNRFLAERTGGTYSTLKVQPAELEDSGVYFCASSQDLGSYNEPFFGPGTRLTVL.

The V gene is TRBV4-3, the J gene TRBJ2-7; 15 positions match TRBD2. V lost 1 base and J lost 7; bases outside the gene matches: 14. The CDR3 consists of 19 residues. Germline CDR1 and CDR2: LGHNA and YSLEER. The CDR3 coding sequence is TGCGCCAGCAGCCAAGGGACTAGCGGGGGGGCCGCGAACCTATGGGAGCAGTACTTC. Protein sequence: CASSQGTSGGAANLWEQYF.

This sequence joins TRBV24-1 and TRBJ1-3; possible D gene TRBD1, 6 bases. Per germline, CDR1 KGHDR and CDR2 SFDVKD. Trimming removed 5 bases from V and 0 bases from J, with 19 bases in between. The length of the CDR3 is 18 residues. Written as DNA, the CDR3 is TGTGCCACCAGTGGCCGCTCGGGACACCTCATCTCTGGAAACACCATATATTTT. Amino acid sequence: CATSGRSGHLISGNTIYF.

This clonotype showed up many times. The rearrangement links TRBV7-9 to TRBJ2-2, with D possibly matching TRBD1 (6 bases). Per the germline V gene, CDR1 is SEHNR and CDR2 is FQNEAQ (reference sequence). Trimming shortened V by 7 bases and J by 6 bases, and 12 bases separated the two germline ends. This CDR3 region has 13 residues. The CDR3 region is CASKLGAPGELFF. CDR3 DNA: TGTGCCAGCAAATTGGGGGCTCCCGGGGAGCTGTTTTTT. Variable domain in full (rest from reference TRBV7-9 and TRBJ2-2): DTGVSQNPRHKITKRGQNVTFRCDPISEHNRLYWYRQTLGQGPEFLTYFQNEAQLEKSRLLSDRFSAERPKGSFSTLEIQRTEQGDSAMYLCASKLGAPGELFFGEGSRLTVL.

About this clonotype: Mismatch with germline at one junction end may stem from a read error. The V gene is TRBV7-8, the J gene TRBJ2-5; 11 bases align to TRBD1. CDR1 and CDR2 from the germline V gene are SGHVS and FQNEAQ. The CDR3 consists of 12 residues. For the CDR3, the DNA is TGTGTCAGCAGCTTAGGGACAGGGGGCCAGTACTTC. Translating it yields CVSSLGTGGQYF. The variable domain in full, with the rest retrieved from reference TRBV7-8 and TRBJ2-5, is GAGVSQSPRYKVAKRGQDVALRCDPISGHVSLFWYQQALGQGPEFLTYFQNEAQLDKSGLPSDRFFAERPEGSVSTLKIQRTQQEDSAVYLCVSSLGTGGQYFGPGTRLLVL.

The CDR3, as DNA: TGTGCCAGTACTCAGGCAGGGGCGAAGACAGATACGCAGTATTTT. This gives the protein CASTQAGAKTDTQYF. The chain combines TRBV6-5 with TRBJ2-3; D possibly corresponds to TRBD1 (6 bases). The CDR3 loop spans 15 amino acids. Germline values: CDR1 MNHEY, CDR2 SVGAGI. V lost 9 bases and J 3 bases, leaving 19 bases between the germline ends.

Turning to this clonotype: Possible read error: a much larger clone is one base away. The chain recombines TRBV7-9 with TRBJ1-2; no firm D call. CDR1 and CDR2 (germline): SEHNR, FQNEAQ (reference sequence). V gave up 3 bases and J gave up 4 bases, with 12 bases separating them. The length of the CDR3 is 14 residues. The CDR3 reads CASSLEGSSYGYTF. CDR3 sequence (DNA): TGTGCCAGCAGCTTGGAAGGCAGTAGCTATGGCTACACCTTC.

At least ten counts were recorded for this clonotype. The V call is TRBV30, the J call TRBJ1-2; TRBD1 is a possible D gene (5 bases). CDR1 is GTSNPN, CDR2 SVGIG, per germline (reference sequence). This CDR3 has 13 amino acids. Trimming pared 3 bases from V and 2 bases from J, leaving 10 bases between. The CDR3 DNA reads TGTGCCTGGAGCCAGGGAGACAACTATGGCTACACCTTC. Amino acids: CAWSQGDNYGYTF.

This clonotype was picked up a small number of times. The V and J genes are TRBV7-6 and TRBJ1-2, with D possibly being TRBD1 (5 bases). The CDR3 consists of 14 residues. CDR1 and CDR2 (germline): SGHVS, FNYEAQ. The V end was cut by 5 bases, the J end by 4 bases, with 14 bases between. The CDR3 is CASSQGAGGYGYTF. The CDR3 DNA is TGTGCCAGCAGCCAGGGAGCGGGAGGCTATGGCTACACCTTC.

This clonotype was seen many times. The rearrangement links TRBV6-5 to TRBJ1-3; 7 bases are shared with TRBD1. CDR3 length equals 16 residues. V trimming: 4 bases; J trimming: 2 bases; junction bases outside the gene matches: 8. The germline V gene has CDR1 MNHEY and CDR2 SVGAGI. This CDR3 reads CASSSLTGTTGNTIYF. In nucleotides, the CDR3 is TGTGCCAGCAGTTCATTGACAGGGACCACTGGAAACACCATATATTTT.

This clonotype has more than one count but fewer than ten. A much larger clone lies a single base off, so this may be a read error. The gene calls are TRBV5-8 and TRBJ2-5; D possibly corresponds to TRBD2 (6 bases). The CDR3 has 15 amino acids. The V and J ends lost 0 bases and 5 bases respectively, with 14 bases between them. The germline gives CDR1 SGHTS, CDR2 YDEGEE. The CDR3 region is CASSLVAAGSETQYF. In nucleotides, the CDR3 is TGTGCCAGCAGCTTGGTGGCGGCGGGGTCCGAGACCCAGTACTTC.

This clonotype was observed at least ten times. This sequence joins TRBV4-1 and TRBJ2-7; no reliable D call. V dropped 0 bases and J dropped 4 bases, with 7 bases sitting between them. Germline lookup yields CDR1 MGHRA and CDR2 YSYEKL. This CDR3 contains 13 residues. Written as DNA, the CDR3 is TGCGCCAGCAGCCAAGATCTGGGGTACGAGCAGTACTTC. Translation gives CASSQDLGYEQYF.

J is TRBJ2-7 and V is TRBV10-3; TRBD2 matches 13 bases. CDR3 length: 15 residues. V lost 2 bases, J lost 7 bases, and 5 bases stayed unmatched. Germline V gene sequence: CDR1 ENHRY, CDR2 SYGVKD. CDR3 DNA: TGTGCCATCAGTGAGGGGACTAGCGGGGTCAGGGAGCAGTACTTC. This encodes CAISEGTSGVREQYF.

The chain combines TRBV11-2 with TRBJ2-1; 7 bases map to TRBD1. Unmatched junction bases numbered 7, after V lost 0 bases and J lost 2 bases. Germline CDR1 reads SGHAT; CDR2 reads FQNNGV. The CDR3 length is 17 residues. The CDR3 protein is CASSLDWGQGAYNEQFF. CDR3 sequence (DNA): TGTGCCAGCAGCTTAGATTGGGGGCAGGGGGCCTACAATGAGCAGTTCTTC.

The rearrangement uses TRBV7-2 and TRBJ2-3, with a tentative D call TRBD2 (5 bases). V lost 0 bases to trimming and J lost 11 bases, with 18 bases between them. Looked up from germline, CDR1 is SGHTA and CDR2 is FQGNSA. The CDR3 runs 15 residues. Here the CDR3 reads CASSLAVGGYNEQYF. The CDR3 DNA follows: TGTGCCAGCAGCTTAGCGGTTGGAGGCTACAATGAGCAGTATTTT.